The clone carrying this T cell receptor (beta chain) has more than one count but fewer than ten. This specimen comes from a study of control samples from healthy donors and cancer patients. V dropped 4 bases and J dropped 5 bases, with 11 bases sitting between them. CDR3 length: 14 residues. Germline CDR1 and CDR2: MGHRA and YSYEKL. Method: immunoSEQ multiplex PCR; TCRdb's copy keeps in-frame clones and lacks some. The sample has about 71,000 clones, over 85% seen once. The specimen sequenced was PBMCs. The source of this sequence is a man in his fifties or sixties with lung cancer. This rearrangement joins TRBV4-1 to TRBJ2-2, with D perhaps matching TRBD1 (5 bases). The CDR3 spells CASSPGRDTGELFF. The DNA of the CDR3 is TGCGCCAGCAGCCCGGGCAGGGATACCGGGGAGCTGTTTTTT.